This TCR beta chain is drawn from a study of blood T cells in healthy people across ages. CDR3 length: 13 residues. Trimming removed 1 base from V and 6 bases from J; junction bases left unmatched: 4. The germline gives CDR1 SGHRS, CDR2 YFSETQ. A J-beta primer mix and a sample-barcoded 5' primer were used in a second PCR of roughly 6 to 11 cycles. TCRdb passed the 5' RACE reads through MiXCR, listing each CDR3 protein once. This sample has around 990,000 distinct CDR3 sequences; almost 25% occur once, and the top ten carry approximately 0.75%. This clonotype was seen ten or more times. These records were also assigned to another study, of T cells of mothers and their children.

The TCR was taken from a girl aged 2-10 years in good health. Sequencing was performed on blood. The rearrangement links TRBV5-1 to TRBJ2-7; 7 bases align to TRBD1. For the CDR3, the DNA is TGCGCCAGCAGCTTGACAGGGGACGGCGAGCAGTACTTC. This gives the protein CASSLTGDGEQYF.